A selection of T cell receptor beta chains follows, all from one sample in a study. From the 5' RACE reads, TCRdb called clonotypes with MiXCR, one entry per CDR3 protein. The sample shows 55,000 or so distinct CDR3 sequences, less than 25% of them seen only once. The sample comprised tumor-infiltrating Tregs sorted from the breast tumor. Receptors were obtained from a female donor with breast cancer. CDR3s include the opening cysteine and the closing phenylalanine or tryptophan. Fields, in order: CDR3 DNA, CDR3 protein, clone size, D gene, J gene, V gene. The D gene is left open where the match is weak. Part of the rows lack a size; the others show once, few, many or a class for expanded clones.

cdr3_nt: TGTGCCAGCAGTAGCGGCGCGTGGGGGTCTGAAAAACTGTTTTTT
cdr3_aa: CASSSGAWGSEKLFF
clone_size: few
d_call: .
j_call: TRBJ1-4
v_call: TRBV27

cdr3_nt: TGCAGTGCGAGGGGCGTTGAAAAACTGTTTTTT
cdr3_aa: CSARGVEKLFF
clone_size: .
d_call: .
j_call: TRBJ1-4
v_call: TRBV20-1

cdr3_nt: TGTGCCAGCAGTTTCCCGGACAGGGTGGACACTGAAGCTTTCTTT
cdr3_aa: CASSFPDRVDTEAFF
clone_size: .
d_call: TRBD1
j_call: TRBJ1-1
v_call: TRBV27

cdr3_nt: TGTGCCAGCAGTTACCCTGCTATGAACACTGAAGCTTTCTTT
cdr3_aa: CASSYPAMNTEAFF
clone_size: few
d_call: .
j_call: TRBJ1-1
v_call: TRBV6-6

cdr3_nt: TGTGCCAGCAGCTTAGATCGAACAGGAAGGGAGCTGTTTTTT
cdr3_aa: CASSLDRTGRELFF
clone_size: many
d_call: .
j_call: TRBJ2-2
v_call: TRBV11-2

cdr3_nt: TGCGCCAGCCGCAGGGGTTTGAGCACTGAAGCTTTCTTT
cdr3_aa: CASRRGLSTEAFF
clone_size: few
d_call: .
j_call: TRBJ1-1
v_call: TRBV4-1

cdr3_nt: TGTGCCAGCAGCCAAGATTCCCGGAGCTTCCACTTT
cdr3_aa: CASSQDSRSFHF
clone_size: many
d_call: .
j_call: TRBJ1-6
v_call: TRBV14

cdr3_nt: TGCAGTGCTAGGGCCGGGACAGCGAACACCGGGGAGCTGTTTTTT
cdr3_aa: CSARAGTANTGELFF
clone_size: many
d_call: TRBD1
j_call: TRBJ2-2
v_call: TRBV20-1

cdr3_nt: TGTGCCAGCAGCACAGCGACGGGTGGCTACACCTTC
cdr3_aa: CASSTATGGYTF
clone_size: .
d_call: .
j_call: TRBJ1-2
v_call: TRBV4-2

cdr3_nt: TGTGCCAGCAGCGTAGGACTAAACACCGGGGAGCTGTTTTTT
cdr3_aa: CASSVGLNTGELFF
clone_size: many
d_call: .
j_call: TRBJ2-2
v_call: TRBV9

cdr3_nt: TGTGCCAGCAGTTCCCCTAGCGGGAACGGAGATACGCAGTATTTT
cdr3_aa: CASSSPSGNGDTQYF
clone_size: .
d_call: TRBD2
j_call: TRBJ2-3
v_call: TRBV27

cdr3_nt: TGCAGTGCTAGAGATACGACTAGCGCTAGGGATACGCAGTATTTT
cdr3_aa: CSARDTTSARDTQYF
clone_size: .
d_call: TRBD2
j_call: TRBJ2-3
v_call: TRBV20-1

cdr3_nt: TGCAGCGTGGCTCTGGGCCCGGGGGCAGATACGCAGTATTTT
cdr3_aa: CSVALGPGADTQYF
clone_size: .
d_call: .
j_call: TRBJ2-3
v_call: TRBV29-1

cdr3_nt: TGTGCCAGCAGTGATAAAGGGCCACGAGGAGCTTTCTTT
cdr3_aa: CASSDKGPRGAFF
clone_size: few
d_call: .
j_call: TRBJ1-1
v_call: TRBV6-2/TRBV6-3

cdr3_nt: TGCGCCAGCAGCGAATCTCGGACAGCACACACAGATACGCAGTATTTT
cdr3_aa: CASSESRTAHTDTQYF
clone_size: many
d_call: .
j_call: TRBJ2-3
v_call: TRBV4-3

cdr3_nt: TGTGCCAGCAGCCAGACCAATCAGCCCCAGCATTTT
cdr3_aa: CASSQTNQPQHF
clone_size: few
d_call: .
j_call: TRBJ1-5
v_call: TRBV12-3/TRBV12-4

cdr3_nt: TGCGCCAGCAGCCAGTTACAAGGGTTACCCCTCCACTTT
cdr3_aa: CASSQLQGLPLHF
clone_size: .
d_call: .
j_call: TRBJ1-6
v_call: TRBV4-1

cdr3_nt: TGCGCCGGCAGCTTGCAGAATTGGGCAGATACGCAGTATTTT
cdr3_aa: CAGSLQNWADTQYF
clone_size: .
d_call: .
j_call: TRBJ2-3
v_call: TRBV5-1

cdr3_nt: TGTGCCAGCAGTTTACCGGGGACCCAAGAGACCCAGTACTTC
cdr3_aa: CASSLPGTQETQYF
clone_size: many
d_call: .
j_call: TRBJ2-5
v_call: TRBV12-3/TRBV12-4

cdr3_nt: TGTGCCACCAGATACCTAATTCAGTACTTC
cdr3_aa: CATRYLIQYF
clone_size: few
d_call: .
j_call: TRBJ2-4
v_call: TRBV24-1

cdr3_nt: TGTGCCAGCAGGTCTATAGCGGCTCTTCTCTACAATGAGCAGTTCTTC
cdr3_aa: CASRSIAALLYNEQFF
clone_size: many
d_call: .
j_call: TRBJ2-1
v_call: TRBV2

cdr3_nt: TGTGCCACCGCATGGGGCGCAGGGGGCTCTGGAAACACCATATATTTT
cdr3_aa: CATAWGAGGSGNTIYF
clone_size: many
d_call: TRBD1
j_call: TRBJ1-3
v_call: TRBV7-9

cdr3_nt: TGTGCCAGCAGCTCCAGGGGAGCCCTCCAAGAGACCCAGTACTTC
cdr3_aa: CASSSRGALQETQYF
clone_size: few
d_call: .
j_call: TRBJ2-5
v_call: TRBV11-1

cdr3_nt: TGTGCCAGCAGTTCCCTAGGAGCGGGAGGGCTCGAGCAGTACTTC
cdr3_aa: CASSSLGAGGLEQYF
clone_size: many
d_call: TRBD2
j_call: TRBJ2-7
v_call: TRBV27

cdr3_nt: TGCAGTGCCAAACGGTCGGAGACCGGCGGGGAGCTGTTTTTT
cdr3_aa: CSAKRSETGGELFF
clone_size: .
d_call: .
j_call: TRBJ2-2
v_call: TRBV20-1

cdr3_nt: TGTGCCAGCAGTTACTCCGACAGACTTGGGGAGCAGCTCTTC
cdr3_aa: CASSYSDRLGEQLF
clone_size: once
d_call: .
j_call: TRBJ2-1
v_call: TRBV6-2/TRBV6-3

cdr3_nt: TGCAGTGCTATCAGGGAGAACACTGAAGCTTTCTTT
cdr3_aa: CSAIRENTEAFF
clone_size: .
d_call: .
j_call: TRBJ1-1
v_call: TRBV20-1

cdr3_nt: TGTGCCAGCATAGAAGACGGACAGGTGTGGGGAAAACTGTTTTTT
cdr3_aa: CASIEDGQVWGKLFF
clone_size: .
d_call: TRBD1
j_call: TRBJ1-4
v_call: TRBV6-1

cdr3_nt: TGTGCCAGCAGTTTACAGGGTTGGTCTGGAAACACCATATATTTT
cdr3_aa: CASSLQGWSGNTIYF
clone_size: few
d_call: .
j_call: TRBJ1-3
v_call: TRBV12-3/TRBV12-4

cdr3_nt: TGCGCCAGCAGCCAAGATTCCAGGGGGCGCACCGGGGAGCTGTTTTTT
cdr3_aa: CASSQDSRGRTGELFF
clone_size: .
d_call: TRBD1
j_call: TRBJ2-2
v_call: TRBV4-1

cdr3_nt: TGCAGCTCTAAAGGGTTGCAGCTGAACACTGAAGCTTTCTTT
cdr3_aa: CSSKGLQLNTEAFF
clone_size: .
d_call: .
j_call: TRBJ1-1
v_call: TRBV29-1

cdr3_nt: TGTGCCAGCAGTCCGGAGTTGGGTGAAGCTTTTTTT
cdr3_aa: CASSPELGEAFF
clone_size: .
d_call: .
j_call: TRBJ1-1
v_call: TRBV6-2/TRBV6-3

cdr3_nt: TGCGCCAGCAGCCACCAAAGGGACAGTGCTGGGGCCAACGTCCTGACTTTC
cdr3_aa: CASSHQRDSAGANVLTF
clone_size: .
d_call: TRBD1
j_call: TRBJ2-6
v_call: TRBV4-3

cdr3_nt: TGTGCCAGCAGTTTCGCCAGGACAGGGGGGGGAGAGACCCAGTACTTC
cdr3_aa: CASSFARTGGGETQYF
clone_size: many
d_call: TRBD1
j_call: TRBJ2-5
v_call: TRBV12-3/TRBV12-4

cdr3_nt: TGTGCCAGCAGCTTAGTAGGCAGCTATGAAGCTTTCTTT
cdr3_aa: CASSLVGSYEAFF
clone_size: many
d_call: .
j_call: TRBJ1-1
v_call: TRBV7-9

cdr3_nt: TGCGCCAGCAGCCAAGGACTAGCGGATCGCTACGAGCAGTACTTC
cdr3_aa: CASSQGLADRYEQYF
clone_size: few
d_call: TRBD2
j_call: TRBJ2-7
v_call: TRBV4-1

cdr3_nt: TGTGCCAGCAGCTTAGGCGGTGGGCCGTACTTC
cdr3_aa: CASSLGGGPYF
clone_size: many
d_call: .
j_call: TRBJ2-7
v_call: TRBV7-8

cdr3_nt: TGTGCCAGCCGCCGGGCAGGGAGAGAAGCCAACGTCCTGACTTTC
cdr3_aa: CASRRAGREANVLTF
clone_size: few
d_call: .
j_call: TRBJ2-6
v_call: TRBV12-3/TRBV12-4

cdr3_nt: TGTGCCAGCAGCGCGCGACTAGCGGGATCAGATACGCAGTATTTT
cdr3_aa: CASSARLAGSDTQYF
clone_size: .
d_call: TRBD2
j_call: TRBJ2-3
v_call: TRBV9

cdr3_nt: TGTGCCACCAGCCAACAGGACAATCAGCCCCAGCATTTT
cdr3_aa: CATSQQDNQPQHF
clone_size: many
d_call: .
j_call: TRBJ1-5
v_call: TRBV15

cdr3_nt: TGTGCCAGCAGTGTCGAAGCCTGGGGTGAGCAGTTCTTC
cdr3_aa: CASSVEAWGEQFF
clone_size: few
d_call: .
j_call: TRBJ2-1
v_call: TRBV12-3/TRBV12-4

cdr3_nt: TGTGCCAGCAGCTTAAATAGACGCTGGGAGACCCAGTACTTC
cdr3_aa: CASSLNRRWETQYF
clone_size: many
d_call: .
j_call: TRBJ2-5
v_call: TRBV7-2

cdr3_nt: TGTGCCAGCAGCTTACGTCGGAGCGGGAGACACTACAATGAGCAGTTCTTC
cdr3_aa: CASSLRRSGRHYNEQFF
clone_size: many
d_call: TRBD2
j_call: TRBJ2-1
v_call: TRBV7-9

cdr3_nt: TGCGCCAGCAGCTTAGGACACCTTCGTGGGGGCCAAGAGACCCAGTACTTC
cdr3_aa: CASSLGHLRGGQETQYF
clone_size: few
d_call: .
j_call: TRBJ2-5
v_call: TRBV5-1

cdr3_nt: TGCGCCAGCAGCCTGTCTCATTCTAATAATGAAAAACTGTTTTTT
cdr3_aa: CASSLSHSNNEKLFF
clone_size: few
d_call: .
j_call: TRBJ1-4
v_call: TRBV4-1

cdr3_nt: TGTGCCAGCAGCACACAGACAGGGTCCTTTGGCTACACCTTC
cdr3_aa: CASSTQTGSFGYTF
clone_size: many
d_call: TRBD1
j_call: TRBJ1-2
v_call: TRBV7-2